This TCR beta chain appears in the sequencing data of a study of blood T cells in healthy people across ages. Study observations and caveats: CMV status of donors was unknown, possibly confounding expanded clonotype changes. Age brought a roughly linear fall in TCR beta diversity measured per million T cells.

Samples each had at least 5 micrograms of total RNA extracted. The use of a sample-barcoded 5' primer and a J-beta primer mix characterized a second PCR of roughly 6 to 11 cycles. A single record per CDR3 protein comes from TCRdb applying MiXCR to the 5' RACE reads. Here the sample spans about 1.4 million distinct CDR3 sequences, approximately 59% being singletons. The count of this clonotype is one. Its antigen is not known. The CDR3 is 13 amino acids. The V end lost 8 bases, the J end lost 8 bases, and 16 bases lay between the germline ends. In germline, CDR1 is MNHEY, CDR2 SVGEGT. V and J are TRBV6-2 or TRBV6-3 and TRBJ2-1, with D possibly being TRBD1 (7 bases). The clonotype originates from a man aged 18-30 years in good health. The sequenced sample consisted of blood. In nucleotides, the CDR3 is TGTGCCAGCGGCGGGACAGTTATGTATGAGCAGTTCTTC. Translation: CASGGTVMYEQFF.